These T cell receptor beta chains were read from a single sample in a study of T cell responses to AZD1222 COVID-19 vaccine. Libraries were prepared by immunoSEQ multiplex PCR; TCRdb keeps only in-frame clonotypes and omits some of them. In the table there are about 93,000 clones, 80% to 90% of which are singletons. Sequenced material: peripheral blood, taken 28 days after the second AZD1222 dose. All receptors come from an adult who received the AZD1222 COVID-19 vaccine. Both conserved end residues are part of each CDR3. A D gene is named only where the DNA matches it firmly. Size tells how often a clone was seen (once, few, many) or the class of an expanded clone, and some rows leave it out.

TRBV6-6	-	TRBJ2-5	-	CASSYPGGGPETQYF	TGTGCCAGCAGTTATCCTGGGGGGGGGCCCGAGACCCAGTACTTC
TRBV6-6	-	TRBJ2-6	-	CASSYSKPSGANVLTF	TGTGCCAGCAGTTACTCGAAGCCCTCTGGGGCCAACGTCCTGACTTTC
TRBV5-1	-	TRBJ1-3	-	CASSLWQTNSGNTIYF	TGCGCCAGCAGCTTGTGGCAGACCAACTCTGGAAACACCATATATTTT
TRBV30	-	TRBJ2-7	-	CAWALTYEQYF	TGTGCCTGGGCCCTCACCTACGAGCAGTACTTC
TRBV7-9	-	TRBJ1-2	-	CASSLGWADNYGYTF	TGTGCCAGCAGCTTAGGCTGGGCAGATAACTATGGCTACACCTTC
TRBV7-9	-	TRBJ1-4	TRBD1	CAGRQGGDEKLFF	TGTGCCGGTCGACAGGGCGGTGATGAAAAACTGTTTTTT
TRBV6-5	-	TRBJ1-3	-	CASSYSGGVSGNTIYF	TGTGCCAGCAGTTACTCCGGAGGAGTCTCTGGAAACACCATATATTTT
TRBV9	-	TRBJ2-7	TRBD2	CASSVVWTSGASYEQYF	TGTGCCAGCAGCGTAGTTTGGACTAGCGGGGCCTCCTACGAGCAGTACTTC
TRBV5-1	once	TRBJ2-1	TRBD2	CASSLWEGGNEQFF	TGCGCCAGCAGCTTGTGGGAGGGAGGAAATGAGCAGTTCTTC
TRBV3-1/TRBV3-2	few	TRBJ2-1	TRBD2	CASSLLAEYNEQFF	TGTGCCAGCAGCCTACTAGCGGAATACAATGAGCAGTTCTTC
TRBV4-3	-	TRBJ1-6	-	CASSSYNSPLHF	TGCGCCAGCAGCTCCTATAATTCACCCCTCCACTTT
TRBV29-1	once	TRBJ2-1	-	CSVGGNEQFF	TGCAGCGTTGGGGGAAATGAGCAGTTCTTC
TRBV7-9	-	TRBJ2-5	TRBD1	CASSPRSVPGQGGETQYF	TGTGCCAGCAGCCCCCGAAGCGTTCCGGGACAGGGGGGCGAGACCCAGTACTTC
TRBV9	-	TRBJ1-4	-	CASSPRAGVPNEKLFF	TGTGCCAGCAGCCCCCGAGCCGGCGTTCCAAATGAAAAACTGTTTTTT